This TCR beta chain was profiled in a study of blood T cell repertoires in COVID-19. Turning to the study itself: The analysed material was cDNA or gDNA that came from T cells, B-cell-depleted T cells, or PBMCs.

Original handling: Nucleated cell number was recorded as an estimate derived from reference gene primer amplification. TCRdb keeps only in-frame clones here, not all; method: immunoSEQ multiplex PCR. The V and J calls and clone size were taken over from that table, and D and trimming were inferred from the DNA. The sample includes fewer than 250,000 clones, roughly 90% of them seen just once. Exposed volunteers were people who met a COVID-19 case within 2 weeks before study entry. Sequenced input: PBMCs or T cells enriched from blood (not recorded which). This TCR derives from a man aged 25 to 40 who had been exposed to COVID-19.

DNA for the CDR3: TGCGCCAGCAGTGAGTCGATGGCGCCTAGCGGGGGAGCCCTGAGGGAGACCCAGTACTTC. It codes for CASSESMAPSGGALRETQYF. V and J are TRBV10-2 and TRBJ2-5; the match to TRBD2 covers 10 bases. Trimming cost V 0 bases and J 5 bases; bases outside gene matches: 18. The germline gives CDR1 WSHSY, CDR2 SAAADI. The CDR3 sequence is 20 residues long.